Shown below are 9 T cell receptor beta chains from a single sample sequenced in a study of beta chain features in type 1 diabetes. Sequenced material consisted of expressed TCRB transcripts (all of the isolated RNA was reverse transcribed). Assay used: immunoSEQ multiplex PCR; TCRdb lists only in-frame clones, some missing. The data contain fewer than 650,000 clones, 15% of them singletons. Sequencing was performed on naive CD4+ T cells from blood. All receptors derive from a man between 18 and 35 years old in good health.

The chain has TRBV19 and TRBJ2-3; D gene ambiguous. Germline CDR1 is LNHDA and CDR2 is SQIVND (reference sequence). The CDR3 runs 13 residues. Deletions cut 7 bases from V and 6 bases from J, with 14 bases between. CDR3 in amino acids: CASTKSLADTQYF. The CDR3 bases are TGTGCCAGTACAAAGTCTCTGGCGGATACGCAGTATTTT.

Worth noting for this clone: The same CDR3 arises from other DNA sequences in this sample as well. CDR3 amino acids: CASSVSREETQYF. CDR3 DNA: TGTGCCAGCAGCGTATCAAGGGAAGAGACCCAGTACTTC. The rearrangement links TRBV9 to TRBJ2-5, with D unresolved. This CDR3 has 13 residues. Trimming cost V 1 base and J 3 bases, with 7 bases left between them. Germline assignment: CDR1 SGDLS and CDR2 YYNGEE. Full variable domain (rest looked up from reference TRBV9 and TRBJ2-5): DSGVTQTPKHLITATGQRVTLRCSPRSGDLSVYWYQQSLDQGLQFLIQYYNGEERAKGNILERFSAQQFPDLHSELNLSSLELGDSALYFCASSVSREETQYFGPGTRLLVL.

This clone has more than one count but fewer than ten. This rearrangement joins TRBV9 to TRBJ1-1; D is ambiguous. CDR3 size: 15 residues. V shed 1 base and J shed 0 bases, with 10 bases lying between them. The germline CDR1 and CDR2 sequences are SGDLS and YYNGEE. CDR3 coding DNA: TGTGCCAGCAGCGTATCCACGAACCTGAACACTGAAGCTTTCTTT. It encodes CASSVSTNLNTEAFF.

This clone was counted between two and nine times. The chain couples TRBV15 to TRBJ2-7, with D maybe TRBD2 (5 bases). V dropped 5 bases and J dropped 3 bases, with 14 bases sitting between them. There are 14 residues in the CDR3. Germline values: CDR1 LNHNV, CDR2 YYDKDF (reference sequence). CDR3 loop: CATSGGLYLYEQYF. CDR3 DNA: TGTGCCACCAGCGGAGGACTTTACCTCTACGAGCAGTACTTC.

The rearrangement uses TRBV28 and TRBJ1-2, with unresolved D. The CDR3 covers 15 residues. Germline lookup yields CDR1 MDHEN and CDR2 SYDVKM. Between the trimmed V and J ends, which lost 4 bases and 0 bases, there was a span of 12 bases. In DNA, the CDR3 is TGTGCCAGCAGTTCGGACGGCAAACCTAACTATGGCTACACCTTC. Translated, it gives CASSSDGKPNYGYTF.

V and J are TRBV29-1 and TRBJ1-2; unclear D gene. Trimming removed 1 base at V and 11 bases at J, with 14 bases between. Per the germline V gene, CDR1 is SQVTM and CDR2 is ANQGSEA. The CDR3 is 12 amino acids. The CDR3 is CSVEGAHYVYTF. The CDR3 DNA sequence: TGCAGCGTTGAAGGGGCCCACTATGTTTACACCTTC.

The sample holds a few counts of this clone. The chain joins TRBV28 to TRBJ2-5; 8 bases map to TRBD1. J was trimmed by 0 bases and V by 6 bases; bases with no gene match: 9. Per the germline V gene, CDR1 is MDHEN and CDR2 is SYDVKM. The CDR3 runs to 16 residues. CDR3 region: CASSALTGEYQETQYF. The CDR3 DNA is TGTGCCAGCAGCGCATTGACAGGGGAGTACCAAGAGACCCAGTACTTC.

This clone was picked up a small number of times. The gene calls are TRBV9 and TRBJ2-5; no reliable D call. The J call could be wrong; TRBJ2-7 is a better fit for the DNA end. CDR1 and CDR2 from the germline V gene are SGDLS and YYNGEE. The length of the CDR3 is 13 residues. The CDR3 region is CASSVALGYEQYF. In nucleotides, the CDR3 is TGTGCCAGCAGCGTAGCTCTGGGTTACGAGCAGTACTTC.

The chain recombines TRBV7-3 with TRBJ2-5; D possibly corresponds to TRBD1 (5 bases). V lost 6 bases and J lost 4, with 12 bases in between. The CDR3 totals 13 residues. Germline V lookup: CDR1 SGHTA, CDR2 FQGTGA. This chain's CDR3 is CASSPGMRETQYF. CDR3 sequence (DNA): TGTGCCAGCAGTCCAGGGATGAGAGAGACCCAGTACTTC. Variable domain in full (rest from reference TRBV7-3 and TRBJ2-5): GAGVSQTPSNKVTEKGKYVELRCDPISGHTALYWYRQSLGQGPEFLIYFQGTGAADDSGLPNDRFFAVRPEGSVSTLKIQRTERGDSAVYLCASSPGMRETQYFGPGTRLLVL.